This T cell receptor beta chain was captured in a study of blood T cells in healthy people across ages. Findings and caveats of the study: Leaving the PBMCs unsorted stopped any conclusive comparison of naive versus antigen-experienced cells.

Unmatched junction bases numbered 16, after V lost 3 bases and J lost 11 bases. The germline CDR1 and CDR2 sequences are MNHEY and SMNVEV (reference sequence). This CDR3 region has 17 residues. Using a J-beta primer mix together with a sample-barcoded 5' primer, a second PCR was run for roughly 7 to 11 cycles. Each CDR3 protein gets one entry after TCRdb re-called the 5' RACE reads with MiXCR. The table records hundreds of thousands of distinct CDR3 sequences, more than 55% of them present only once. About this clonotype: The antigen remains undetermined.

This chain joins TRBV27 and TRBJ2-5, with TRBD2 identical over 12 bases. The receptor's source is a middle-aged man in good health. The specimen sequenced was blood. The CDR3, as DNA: TGTGCCAGCAGTTTTGCTACTAGCGGGAGGCCCTTAAGGGAGCAGTACTTC. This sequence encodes CASSFATSGRPLREQYF.